The T cell receptor beta chain under discussion was sequenced for a study of T-cell reconstitution after alpha-beta-depleted transplantation in children. This CDR3 is built from 17 residues. CDR1 SGHAT and CDR2 FQNNGV come from the germline V gene. Deletions cut 0 bases from V and 2 bases from J, with 14 bases between. This sample's TCRbeta library carried unique molecular identifier barcodes. TCRdb redid the calling of the PCR reads with MiXCR, one entry per CDR3 protein. The table lists 400,000 to 550,000 distinct CDR3 sequences, more than 9% of them singletons, with roughly 2.1% in the top ten. The rearrangement uses TRBV11-2 and TRBJ2-4; maybe TRBD2 (6 bases). The clonotype comes from a child under 10 years old with inherited bone marrow failure, due to receive a stem cell transplant. The sample in question was PBMCs, obtained before TCRalphabeta/CD19-depleted stem cell transplant. The DNA for the CDR3 is TGTGCCAGCAGCTTAGAAGGTGGAGGGGTGACCAAAAACATTCAGTACTTC. Translated, it gives CASSLEGGGVTKNIQYF.